The clone carrying this T cell receptor beta chain was observed a few times. The antigen remains unidentified. Trimming took 5 bases from V and 5 from J, leaving 9 bases between them. CDR3 length equals 13 residues. The germline gives CDR1 MDHEN, CDR2 SYDVKM. The entry originates in a study of shared clonotypes between healthy human individuals. Study-level findings and limits: Sequencing depth was expected to influence donor clonotype sharing.

Bulk PBMC genomic DNA spanned ten immunoSEQ deep plates. The repertoire was sequenced with immunoSEQ multiplex PCR; TCRdb's copy has only in-frame clones and lacks some. Of over 400,000 clones in the sample, roughly 80% were seen once. The receptor was derived from a middle-aged woman in good health. Some clones in this sample may be carry-over from other donors' samples. Sequenced input: PBMCs. The rearrangement joins TRBV28 to TRBJ1-4; D is undetermined. CDR3 DNA: TGTGCCAGCAGTGAACCTTCAAATGAAAAACTGTTTTTT. It specifies CASSEPSNEKLFF.